This section outlines one TCR beta chain sequence together with its context. Its target is unknown. The PCR contained 60 Vbeta and 13 Jbeta primers. Generated by immunoSEQ multiplex PCR, the TCRdb table keeps only in-frame clones and is missing some. This sample's table has tens of thousands of clones. V lost 0 bases to trimming and J lost 7 bases; unmatched junction nucleotides: 11. The CDR3 extends over 18 amino acids. Germline V lookup: CDR1 LGHNA, CDR2 YNFKEQ. The data were obtained in a study of cytomegalovirus exposure and HLA in healthy donors. Study as a whole: Around 85 million unique TCR sequences came from HLA-typed donors in an early release.

Study outcomes and limitations: Reportedly, TCR beta sequences accurately predicted HLA-A and HLA-B alleles in most subjects.

Unrecorded immune exposure was likely among donors, who were nominally healthy when sampled. The clonotype was recovered from a woman aged 30 to 39 in good health and CMV-seropositive. V gene TRBV4-2 combines with J gene TRBJ2-1; 11 bases fit TRBD2. Material for sequencing was PBMCs. The CDR3 here is CASSQEYIAGGPGNEQFF. CDR3 bases: TGTGCCAGCAGCCAAGAGTACATAGCGGGGGGGCCGGGGAATGAGCAGTTCTTC.